The sequence of this T cell receptor beta chain was determined in a study of cytomegalovirus exposure and HLA in healthy donors. Details on this clone: Its antigen is unidentified.

Trimming removed 7 bases from V and 2 bases from J; junction bases left unmatched: 5. This CDR3 has 15 amino acids. Germline assignment: CDR1 LNHDA and CDR2 SQIVND (reference sequence). General study findings and limits: Later analysis demonstrated an association between a missense DCLRE1C variant and TCR beta V- and J-gene trimming. Accurate prediction of most subjects' HLA-A and HLA-B alleles from TCR beta sequences was reported.

PCR used 60 Vbeta primers and 13 Jbeta primers. Source study methods: Per a later analysis, the number of unique TCR beta chains was around 79 million, of which about 10 million were shared. The repertoire was sequenced with immunoSEQ multiplex PCR; TCRdb's copy has only in-frame clones and lacks some. From that table come the V and J calls and clone size; the DNA was used to work out D and trimming. The table shows about 150,000 clones, with approximately 69% occurring only once. The clonotype comes from a man aged 25-45 years in good health and CMV-seronegative. The chain recombines TRBV19 with TRBJ2-7; TRBD2 aligns across 13 bases. The sequencing input was PBMCs. CDR3 DNA sequence: TGTGCCAGTACCCTGACTAGCGGGGGGACCTACGAGCAGTACTTC. Protein sequence: CASTLTSGGTYEQYF.